Below, 5 T cell receptor beta chains from the same sample are listed, as sequenced in a study of T cells after yellow fever vaccination (dated by TCRdb to between 2018 and 2021). The library came from 5' RACE. Data came from an Illumina NovaSeq 6000. TCRdb reprocessing: public reads trimmed at Q25 with fastp, clones called with MiXCR, in-frame beta chains kept. Rows matching on CDR3 protein sequence are summarized as one entry with the most common DNA and genes. Present in this sample are 130,000 or so distinct CDR3 sequences, 15% of which were seen just once. The ten top clones hold about 40% of the sample. The sample's treatment or condition label, decoded: live attenuated yellow fever vaccine strain. The starting material was CD8+ T cells sorted from PBMCs, obtained 5 days after the yellow fever booster vaccination. These TCRs come from a man aged 18 to 30 who received the YFV17D yellow fever vaccine.

CDR3 sequence (DNA): TGTGCCAGCAGTCATGTAGCGGGGGGCTTAGGCACAGATACGCAGTATTTT. Translating it yields CASSHVAGGLGTDTQYF. The rearrangement links TRBV6-6 to TRBJ2-3, with 10 bases matching TRBD2. This CDR3 comprises 17 residues. V dropped 5 bases and J dropped 1; count of bases not matched to a gene: 9. From germline, CDR1 is MNHNY and CDR2 SVGAGI (reference sequence).

This clonotype occurred a few times. V is TRBV29-1 and J is TRBJ2-2; D possibly corresponds to TRBD1 (5 bases). This CDR3 spans 14 amino acids. V dropped 1 base and J dropped 5 bases, with 11 bases sitting between them. Germline loops: CDR1 SQVTM, CDR2 ANQGSEA. DNA for the CDR3: TGCAGCGTTGAAGCCCAGGGCGGTACCGGGGAGCTGTTTTTT. Its translation is CSVEAQGGTGELFF.

This clonotype was found a few times. This chain connects TRBV6-6 to TRBJ1-5, with no clear D. The V gene's germline CDR1 is MNHNY and CDR2 SVGAGI (reference sequence). This CDR3 region has 14 residues. V was pared by 6 bases and J by 5 bases, with 14 bases between. CDR3 amino acids: CASRIDIPYQPQHF. The CDR3 nucleotides read TGTGCCAGCAGGATTGACATACCCTATCAGCCCCAGCATTTT.

A few counts support this clonotype. The chain recombines TRBV4-3 with TRBJ1-4; D is possibly TRBD1 (5 bases). This CDR3 region has 15 residues. Germline lookup yields CDR1 LGHNA and CDR2 YSLEER. Trimming shortened V by 1 base and J by 7 bases, and 13 bases separated the two germline ends. The CDR3 DNA sequence: TGCGCCAGCAGCCAAGTTGCAGGGAGACGTGAAAAACTGTTTTTT. Translating gives CASSQVAGRREKLFF.

This clonotype showed up just a few times. The rearrangement uses TRBV9 and TRBJ2-7; no reliable D call. Per germline, CDR1 SGDLS and CDR2 YYNGEE. The CDR3 sequence is 12 residues long. V lost 0 bases and J lost 3, with 4 bases in between. The CDR3 DNA sequence: TGTGCCAGCAGCGTAGGTTTCTACGAGCAGTACGTC. Amino acid sequence: CASSVGFYEQYV.